This T cell receptor beta chain was profiled in a study of CD8+CD57+ T cells in acquired aplastic anemia. Across the study: DNA per sorted CD4+ or CD8+ sample ranged about 0.18 to 30 ug, averaging approximately 3.3 ug. Points from the study as a whole: Both patients and controls carried the same twenty-nine CD8+ CDR3 sequences.

V shed 5 bases, J shed 9 bases, and the junction held 6 bases outside the gene matches. Germline assignment: CDR1 DFQATT and CDR2 SNEGSKA (reference sequence). The CDR3 consists of 12 residues. This clonotype was detected ten times or more. Its specificity is unknown. Profiling that covered TCR beta VDJ and CDR3 relied on genomic DNA as its template. TCRdb re-called the reads through MiXCR, storing one row per CDR3 protein. The data hold around 200,000 distinct CDR3 sequences, with 40% to 50% observed a single time. All sequencing subjects had displayed CD8+CD57+ cell expansion on flow cytometry. The cohort consisted entirely of patients having severe acquired aplastic anemia.

The chain links TRBV20-1 to TRBJ2-1; TRBD1 aligns across 8 bases. The specimen was sorted CD4+, CD8+, or CD8+CD57+ T cells (not recorded which) from PBMCs. This sequence was found in a human donor with aplastic anemia. In DNA, the CDR3 is TGCAGTGCTGGACAGGGAGGCGGTGAGCAGTTCTTC. Its translation is CSAGQGGGEQFF.